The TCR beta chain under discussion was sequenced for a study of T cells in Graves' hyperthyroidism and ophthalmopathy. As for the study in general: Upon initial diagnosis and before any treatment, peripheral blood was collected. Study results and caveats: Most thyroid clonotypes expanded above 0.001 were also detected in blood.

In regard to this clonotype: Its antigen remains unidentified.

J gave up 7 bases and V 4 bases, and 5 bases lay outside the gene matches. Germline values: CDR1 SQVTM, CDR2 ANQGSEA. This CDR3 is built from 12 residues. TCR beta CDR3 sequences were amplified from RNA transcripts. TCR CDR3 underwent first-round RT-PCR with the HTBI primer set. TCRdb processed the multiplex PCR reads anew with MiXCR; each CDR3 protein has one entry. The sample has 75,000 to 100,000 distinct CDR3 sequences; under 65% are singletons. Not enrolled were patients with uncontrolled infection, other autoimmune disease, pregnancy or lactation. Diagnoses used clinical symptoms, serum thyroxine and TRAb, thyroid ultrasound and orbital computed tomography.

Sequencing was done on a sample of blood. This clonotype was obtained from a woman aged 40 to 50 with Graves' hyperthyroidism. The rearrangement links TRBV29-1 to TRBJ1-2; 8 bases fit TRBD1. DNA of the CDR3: TGCAGCGTTGGACAGGGGCCATTTGGCTACACCTTC. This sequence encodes CSVGQGPFGYTF.